Listed below are T cell receptor beta chains from one sample, sequenced in a study of PD-1 blockade in classical Hodgkin lymphoma. Here immunoSEQ multiplex PCR was the method, and the copy in TCRdb shows in-frame clones only, minus some. The sample carries roughly 11,000 clones, around 70% recorded once. The source material was CD4+ T cells from blood, sampled before the fourth cycle of nivolumab. These receptors came from a human donor with classical Hodgkin lymphoma. Each CDR3 is given with its conserved first and last residue. The D gene is left open where the match is weak. The size entry is marked missing in some rows and otherwise reads once, few, many or a size class.

CDR3 protein	CDR3 DNA	D gene	V gene	CDR3 length	clone size	J gene
CASSYGGTGVPYEQYF	TGTGCCAGCAGTTACGGCGGGACAGGGGTCCCCTACGAGCAGTACTTC	TRBD1	TRBV5-4	16	-	TRBJ2-7
CASSVGTLNTEAFF	TGTGCCAGTAGTGTCGGGACACTTAACACTGAAGCTTTCTTT	-	TRBV19	14	-	TRBJ1-1
CASSLNAGEKLFF	TGTGCCAGCAGCTTAAATGCGGGTGAAAAACTGTTTTTT	-	TRBV7-6	13	few	TRBJ1-4
CAISDVRSLANTGELFF	TGTGCCATCAGTGATGTGAGGTCTCTAGCTAACACCGGGGAGCTGTTTTTT	-	TRBV10-3	17	-	TRBJ2-2
CASSLWGTGEKLFF	TGCGCCAGCAGCTTGTGGGGGACAGGTGAAAAACTGTTTTTT	TRBD1	TRBV5-1	14	-	TRBJ1-4
CASSLEGQGLDTQYF	TGTGCCAGCAGCTTGGAAGGACAGGGACTAGATACGCAGTATTTT	TRBD1	TRBV5-5	15	-	TRBJ2-3
CATSSLTSVEQETQYF	TGTGCCACCAGCAGCCTGACTAGCGTCGAACAAGAGACCCAGTACTTC	TRBD2	TRBV15	16	-	TRBJ2-5
CASSHTFLWDGDETQYF	TGTGCCAGCAGTCACACCTTCCTGTGGGATGGGGACGAGACCCAGTACTTC	-	TRBV28	17	-	TRBJ2-5
CASSPGLGRAMGGYTF	TGTGCCAGCAGCCCAGGACTGGGCAGGGCAATGGGGGGCTACACCTTC	-	TRBV7-9	16	few	TRBJ1-2
CAWSLWTSESYNEQFF	TGTGCCTGGAGTCTCTGGACTAGCGAGTCCTACAATGAGCAGTTCTTC	TRBD2	TRBV30	16	-	TRBJ2-1
CASSRGGLAGRTDTQYF	TGTGCCAGCAGCCGAGGGGGACTAGCGGGACGCACAGATACGCAGTATTTT	TRBD2	TRBV7-3	17	-	TRBJ2-3
CAWSAVKSPLHF	TGTGCCTGGAGTGCAGTGAAGTCACCCCTCCACTTT	-	TRBV30	12	-	TRBJ1-6
CASKEVSGGAYNEQFF	TGTGCCAGTAAGGAGGTGAGTGGCGGCGCCTACAATGAGCAGTTCTTC	-	TRBV19	16	-	TRBJ2-1
CASSLGVSDLYEQYF	TGCGCCAGCAGCTTGGGGGTTTCAGACCTCTACGAGCAGTACTTC	-	TRBV5-1	15	-	TRBJ2-7
CASSLTAGPYNEQFF	TGTGCCAGCAGTTTAACAGCGGGACCCTACAATGAGCAGTTCTTC	TRBD2	TRBV27	15	-	TRBJ2-1
CASIGQGLDQPQHF	TGTGCCAGCATCGGACAGGGGTTGGATCAGCCCCAGCATTTT	TRBD1	TRBV6-6	14	-	TRBJ1-5
CASSFLDRSTGELFF	TGCGCCAGCAGCTTCCTGGACAGGAGCACCGGGGAGCTGTTTTTT	TRBD1	TRBV5-1	15	-	TRBJ2-2
CASSRVSGSQSYNEQFF	TGTGCCAGCAGTAGGGTTAGCGGGAGTCAATCCTACAATGAGCAGTTCTTC	TRBD2	TRBV7-8	17	-	TRBJ2-1
CASSPGTGQDSYNSPLHF	TGTGCCAGCAGCCCCGGGACAGGGCAGGACTCCTATAATTCACCCCTCCACTTT	TRBD1	TRBV7-9	18	few	TRBJ1-6
CASSLAKGAHEQYF	TGTGCCAGCAGTTTAGCAAAGGGGGCCCACGAGCAGTACTTC	TRBD1	TRBV27	14	-	TRBJ2-7
CASKTLGGGLSGTDTQYF	TGTGCCAGTAAAACCCTCGGGGGGGGGCTCTCGGGCACAGATACGCAGTATTTT	TRBD2	TRBV19	18	-	TRBJ2-3
CASSLAAPYSYNEQFF	TGTGCCAGCAGCTTAGCAGCTCCCTACTCCTACAATGAGCAGTTCTTC	-	TRBV7-2	16	-	TRBJ2-1
CASSDGQGITDTQYF	TGTGCCAGCAGCGACGGACAGGGGATCACAGATACGCAGTATTTT	TRBD1	TRBV9	15	-	TRBJ2-3
CASSPRTRGETQYF	TGCGCCAGCAGCCCGAGAACCAGGGGAGAGACCCAGTACTTC	-	TRBV5-1	14	-	TRBJ2-5
CASSMEGTLAEKHEQYF	TGTGCCAGTAGTATGGAGGGCACACTAGCGGAAAAACACGAGCAGTACTTC	TRBD2	TRBV19	17	-	TRBJ2-7
CASSEGGSHGYTF	TGTGCCAGCAGTGAAGGTGGGAGCCATGGCTACACCTTC	-	TRBV6-1	13	-	TRBJ1-2
CASSIKGASAGYNEQFF	TGTGCCAGTAGTATTAAGGGGGCTAGCGCTGGGTACAATGAGCAGTTCTTC	-	TRBV19	17	-	TRBJ2-1
CASSPVGGGPGAKNIQYF	TGCGCCAGCAGCCCGGTCGGGGGGGGTCCTGGGGCCAAAAACATTCAGTACTTC	TRBD2	TRBV5-1	18	-	TRBJ2-4
CASSLQDYTEAFF	TGTGCCAGCAGTTTACAGGATTACACTGAAGCTTTCTTT	-	TRBV6-5	13	-	TRBJ1-1
CASGLSRNTIYF	TGTGCCAGCGGGCTCTCTCGAAACACCATATATTTT	-	TRBV28	12	-	TRBJ1-3
CASSGGQGWQETQYF	TGTGCCAGCAGTGGGGGACAGGGGTGGCAAGAGACCCAGTACTTC	TRBD1	TRBV28	15	-	TRBJ2-5
CASSASRNRVFGYTF	TGTGCCAGCAGCGCAAGCAGGAATCGAGTCTTTGGCTACACCTTC	-	TRBV9	15	-	TRBJ1-2
CASSLPGLNYGYTF	TGTGCCAGCAGTTTACCGGGGCTAAACTATGGCTACACCTTC	-	TRBV28	14	-	TRBJ1-2
CASSQGTSGRLGEQFF	TGTGCCAGCAGCCAGGGGACTAGCGGGAGATTGGGTGAGCAGTTCTTC	TRBD2	TRBV14	16	-	TRBJ2-1
CASSYRDRGSYGYTF	TGTGCCAGCAGTTATCGGGACAGGGGGTCCTATGGCTACACCTTC	TRBD1	TRBV6-5	15	-	TRBJ1-2
CASSTRPGQGATNTGELFF	TGTGCCAGTAGTACCCGGCCCGGACAGGGCGCTACGAACACCGGGGAGCTGTTTTTT	TRBD1	TRBV19	19	-	TRBJ2-2
CSADLDTQYF	TGCAGCGCCGACCTAGATACGCAGTATTTT	-	TRBV29-1	10	-	TRBJ2-3
CASSLDGTGGREQYF	TGTGCCAGCAGCTTAGATGGGACAGGGGGCCGCGAGCAGTACTTC	TRBD1	TRBV11-3	15	-	TRBJ2-7
CASSYFLLRNTGELFF	TGTGCCAGCAGTTACTTTCTCCTTAGGAACACCGGGGAGCTGTTTTTT	-	TRBV6-5	16	-	TRBJ2-2
CASSDPSVGDTQYF	TGTGCCAGCAGTGACCCCTCAGTAGGAGATACGCAGTATTTT	-	TRBV6-1	14	-	TRBJ2-3
CASSFRQVNEKLFF	TGTGCCAGCAGCTTTCGACAGGTTAATGAAAAACTGTTTTTT	-	TRBV7-9	14	-	TRBJ1-4
CAWSVGLDLYNEQFF	TGTGCCTGGAGTGTAGGGCTCGATCTCTACAATGAGCAGTTCTTC	-	TRBV30	15	-	TRBJ2-1
CASSPGAIDRYEQYF	TGTGCCAGCTCACCGGGGGCAATCGACAGGTACGAGCAGTACTTC	-	TRBV18	15	-	TRBJ2-7
CASSVYEGPNGNTIYF	TGTGCCAGCAGCGTTTACGAGGGCCCGAACGGAAACACCATATATTTT	-	TRBV9	16	-	TRBJ1-3
CASSTGRTSNTGELFF	TGTGCCAGCAGCACCGGGAGGACTAGCAACACCGGGGAGCTGTTTTTT	TRBD2	TRBV6-6	16	few	TRBJ2-2
CAISGRKTQYF	TGTGCCATTAGCGGGAGGAAGACCCAGTACTTC	TRBD2	TRBV2	11	-	TRBJ2-5
CASSLFRETQYF	TGTGCCAGCAGTCTCTTCAGGGAGACCCAGTACTTC	-	TRBV28	12	-	TRBJ2-5
CASPCQGEQYF	TGTGCCAGTCCGTGCCAGGGCGAGCAGTACTTC	-	TRBV6-7	11	medium-sized	TRBJ2-7
CASTPGQSNQPQHF	TGTGCCAGCACCCCTGGACAGAGCAATCAGCCCCAGCATTTT	-	TRBV6-1	14	-	TRBJ1-5